Listed below are T cell receptor beta chains from one sample, sequenced in a study of vaccination and CD4 T cells after COVID-19. MiXCR, run by TCRdb on the PCR reads, gives a single entry per CDR3 protein. Counted here are 18,000 or so distinct CDR3 sequences, 44% occurring once; the ten biggest clones make up roughly 15%. These receptors' antigens are unknown. The material sequenced was CD4+ T cells from blood, cultured in vitro, taken about 7 months after SARS-CoV-2 vaccination. The receptor source for this set is a human donor who had recovered from COVID-19. Each CDR3 is given with its conserved first and last residue. Fields, in order: V gene, clone size, CDR3 length, CDR3 protein. Where a row states a size, it is once, few, many or the class of an expanded clone; other rows omit it.

TRBV7-9 - 15 CASSLIARPNYGYTF
TRBV12-3/TRBV12-4 - 14 CASSFRDSRYEQYF
TRBV20-1 - 12 CSATQRNNEQFF
TRBV18 - 15 CASSFTGTAAYEQYF
TRBV7-9 - 14 CASSWDSADQPQHF
TRBV5-8 few 16 CASSFDRGERNQPQHF
TRBV7-9 - 14 CASSARTIGVEQFF
TRBV24-1 - 15 CATSDSLDKSATAFF
TRBV7-2 - 15 CASSLTSGSGKTQYF
TRBV5-1 - 14 CASSLVASGETQYF
TRBV6-1 - 15 CASSPGKRGTDTQYF
TRBV6-1 - 20 CASSPRSSGVLPQAYNEQFF
TRBV30 - 13 CAWSATSWGTQYF
TRBV29-1 - 16 CSVENCGARSTDTQYF
TRBV7-3 few 15 CASSPTGEDTGELFF
TRBV7-2 - 15 CASSLRDRGLYGYTF
TRBV4-2 - 18 CASSQDRLAGGPTDTQYF
TRBV20-1 few 17 CSAPPVGGQGDNYGYTF
TRBV7-9 few 16 CASSLFPAGGPETQYF
TRBV27 - 16 CASSLRRGQTQETQYF
TRBV11-1 - 13 CASSTGQSYGYTF
TRBV20-1 - 16 CSASRTSGTYDNEQFF
TRBV7-9 - 13 CASSLVRANVLTF
TRBV20-1 - 15 CSATDSAGHTGEQFF
TRBV4-1 once 15 CASSQGTLGSGEQFF
TRBV6-1 few 14 CASGKGTGNYGYTF
TRBV15 - 14 CATSSTGRTYGYTF
TRBV15 - 13 CATSRALNYGYTF
TRBV20-1 few 18 CSARDRSLAQPYNSPLHF
TRBV7-9 - 17 CASRNPRDRGLYNEQFF
TRBV6-2/TRBV6-3 - 13 CASSTIAGGEQYF
TRBV7-8 - 14 CASSPQGAGVPLHF
TRBV5-4 - 14 CASRHGLVQETQYF
TRBV20-1 few 12 CSARRQAGEAFF
TRBV15 once 15 CATSKEAYGYYEQFF
TRBV20-1 - 15 CSAQGRGQSSYEQYF
TRBV7-9 - 14 CASSRTGRGTEAFF
TRBV19 - 16 CASSNRRVAGSDTQYF